What follows are 10 T cell receptor beta chains derived from one specimen sequenced in a study of shared clonotypes between healthy human individuals. TCRdb's copy holds only in-frame clones and misses some; the assay was immunoSEQ multiplex PCR. The table records around 1.1 million clones, roughly 77% of them present only once. Material: memory CD4+ T cells from PBMCs. Subset here: CD45RA-negative fraction. The receptors shown here come from a man aged 18-30 years in good health. Some clones in this sample may be carry-over from other donors' samples.

The chain links TRBV5-4 to TRBJ1-3, with D possibly matching TRBD1 (5 bases). The CDR3 has 18 amino acids. Germline assignment: CDR1 SGHNT and CDR2 YYREEE (reference sequence). Trimming took off 3 bases at V and 0 bases at J, with 19 bases between the two ends. The CDR3 DNA sequence: TGTGCCAGCAGCTCTTGGGGGGGACGGACTCACTCTGGAAACACCATATATTTT. This encodes CASSSWGGRTHSGNTIYF.

The J gene is TRBJ1-5, the V gene TRBV7-2, with D maybe TRBD1 (6 bases). Germline loops: CDR1 SGHTA, CDR2 FQGNSA. Trimming left V 4 bases short and J 0 bases short, with 13 bases between. The CDR3 runs to 16 residues. CDR3 sequence: CASSYTGTTSNQPQHF. The CDR3 DNA reads as TGTGCCAGCAGCTATACCGGGACAACTAGCAATCAGCCCCAGCATTTT.

This rearrangement joins TRBV19 to TRBJ2-7; D unclear. Trimming pared 3 bases from V and 2 bases from J, leaving 11 bases between. The germline CDR1 and CDR2 sequences are LNHDA and SQIVND (reference sequence). The CDR3 is made up of 14 amino acids. The CDR3, as DNA: TGTGCCAGTAGTATGGGAACGATACCCTACGAGCAGTACTTC. Residues: CASSMGTIPYEQYF.

The rearrangement links TRBV18 to TRBJ1-3; D not certain. This CDR3 has 17 residues. Trimming pared 2 bases from V and 8 bases from J, leaving 22 bases between. Germline CDR1 KGHSH, CDR2 LQKENI. CDR3: CASSPNGGDPAVDTIYF. The CDR3, as DNA: TGTGCCAGCTCACCAAATGGCGGGGATCCCGCGGTAGACACCATATATTTT.

The V call is TRBV7-9, the J call TRBJ2-1, with 7 bases aligning to TRBD2. J was trimmed by 4 bases and V by 0 bases; bases with no gene match: 6. The CDR3 loop spans 16 amino acids. The germline V gene encodes CDR1 SEHNR and CDR2 FQNEAQ (reference sequence). The DNA of the CDR3 is TGTGCCAGCAGCTTAGCGTCTAGCGGCACTTACAATGAGCAGTTCTTC. It translates to CASSLASSGTYNEQFF.

The rearrangement links TRBV6-6 to TRBJ2-1, with D tentatively TRBD2 (6 bases). Trimming shortened V by 6 bases and J by 8 bases, and 20 bases separated the two germline ends. CDR3 length equals 15 residues. The germline gives CDR1 MNHNY, CDR2 SVGAGI (reference sequence). CDR3 residues: CASRRGALVADEQFF. CDR3 nucleotide sequence: TGTGCCAGCAGACGCGGGGCGCTCGTGGCGGATGAGCAGTTCTTC.

This clone was recorded only once. The CDR3 bases are TGCAGCGTTGAAAGACCGGGGAATGAGCAGTTCTTC. The encoded protein is CSVERPGNEQFF. The chain recombines TRBV29-1 with TRBJ2-1, with TRBD2 as a possible D gene (5 bases). The V end was cut by 2 bases, the J end by 7 bases, with 9 bases between. This CDR3 comprises 12 residues. From germline, CDR1 is SQVTM and CDR2 ANQGSEA.

This chain joins TRBV29-1 and TRBJ2-7; D could derive from TRBD1 or TRBD2 (6 bases each). The CDR3 covers 15 residues. The germline CDR1 and CDR2 sequences are SQVTM and ANQGSEA. Trimming pared 6 bases from V and 2 bases from J, leaving 20 bases between. CDR3 in DNA: TGCAGCGTCTCCACCGGGGGCAGCCTTACCTACGAGCAGTACTTC. This translates into CSVSTGGSLTYEQYF.

This clone has a single count. The sample holds other DNA sequences that translate to the same CDR3. The chain couples TRBV5-1 to TRBJ2-5, with a weak D call TRBD1 (5 bases). With 4 bases removed from V and 1 base from J, the gap between germline ends came to 11 bases. CDR1 is SGHRS, CDR2 YFSETQ, per germline. This CDR3 spans 14 amino acids. The CDR3: CASSLGHFQETQYF. DNA for the CDR3: TGCGCCAGCAGCCTCGGACACTTCCAAGAGACCCAGTACTTC. Complete variable domain (other parts from reference TRBV5-1 and TRBJ2-5): KAGVTQTPRYLIKTRGQQVTLSCSPISGHRSVSWYQQTPGQGLQFLFEYFSETQRNKGNFPGRFSGRQFSNSRSEMNVSTLELGDSALYLCASSLGHFQETQYFGPGTRLLVL.

This clone was counted a few times. The chain combines TRBV2 with TRBJ2-1; 11 nucleotides line up with TRBD2. CDR3 length equals 16 residues. Germline loops: CDR1 SNHLY, CDR2 FYNNEI. V shed 6 bases, J shed 4 bases, and the junction held 8 bases outside the gene matches. CDR3 amino acids: CASSLAGGRGYNEQFF. The CDR3 DNA sequence: TGTGCCAGCAGCTTAGCGGGAGGGAGGGGATACAATGAGCAGTTCTTC.